Each of the 4 T cell receptor beta chains below was sequenced from the same sample in a study of blood T cells in healthy people across ages. Alongside a J-beta primer mix, a sample-barcoded 5' primer served in a second PCR lasting about 7 to 11 cycles. TCRdb reprocessed the 5' RACE reads with MiXCR, giving one entry per CDR3 protein. Here the sample spans around 1,100,000 distinct CDR3 sequences, 30% to 40% being singletons. The material sequenced was blood. The receptors were gathered from a man aged 18-30 years in good health.

This clonotype was counted a few times. V gene TRBV6-5 combines with J gene TRBJ2-7; D may be TRBD1 (6 bases). This CDR3 contains 14 residues. Germline V gives CDR1 MNHEY, CDR2 SVGAGI. V lost 5 bases to trimming and J lost 0 bases, with 11 bases between them. CDR3 in DNA: TGTGCCAGCAGTACGGACAGCCACTCCTACGAGCAGTACTTC. Protein: CASSTDSHSYEQYF.

This chain connects TRBV7-2 to TRBJ2-7, with TRBD2 matching over 13 bases. The CDR3 totals 15 residues. Losses at the gene ends were 3 bases for V and 3 bases for J; bases not matched to a gene: 2. CDR1 is SGHTA and CDR2 is FQGNSA in the germline V gene. The CDR3 protein is CASSLTSGGHYEQYF. In nucleotides, the CDR3 is TGTGCCAGCAGCTTGACTAGCGGGGGGCACTACGAGCAGTACTTC.

This clonotype appeared a few times. The rearrangement links TRBV4-3 to TRBJ2-6; no firm D call. Germline lookup yields CDR1 LGHNA and CDR2 YSLEER. The V end was cut by 0 bases, the J end by 0 bases, with 6 bases between. The CDR3 length is 16 residues. CDR3 residues: CASSQDKRSGANVLTF. The CDR3 nucleotides are TGCGCCAGCAGCCAAGACAAGCGCTCTGGGGCCAACGTCCTGACTTTC.

This clonotype was seen a few times. For the CDR3, the DNA is TGTGCCAGCAGCCAAGACCTAGCCGGGGGGGCGGCAGATACGCAGTATTTT. Encoded protein: CASSQDLAGGAADTQYF. V is TRBV4-2 and J is TRBJ2-3; 8 bases fit TRBD2. Germline CDR1 reads LGHNA; CDR2 reads YNFKEQ. J gave up 4 bases and V 0 bases, and 9 bases lay outside the gene matches. CDR3 size: 17 residues.